The sequence of this T cell receptor (beta chain) was determined in a study of blood T cell repertoires in COVID-19 (dated by TCRdb to about 2020). The study in broad terms: Collaborator samples came from the United States, Italy and Spain and covered acute and convalescent phases of COVID-19. The prospective study material was composed of cDNA or gDNA derived from T cells, B-cell-depleted T cells, or PBMCs. The dataset comprised deeply sampled blood TCRbeta repertoires from subjects exposed to, actively infected with, or recovered from COVID-19. A freely available public database, intended as a resource for researchers studying the immune response to SARS-CoV-2, is where the repertoires were released. Samples came from the ongoing ImmuneRACE study (first 160 participants) plus 1,254 subjects from 6 global collaborators. Sample metadata almost always included a de-identified subject ID, COVID-19 status, age in years and sex. Where available, HLA class I and class II types were taken from metadata supplied by the sample provider and were not determined by assay-based typing.

The collaborating institutions used their own protocols to collect whole blood in K2EDTA tubes. For TCRbeta analysis, collaborators shipped samples as frozen whole blood, isolated PBMCs, or DNA extracted from either of those sample types. TCRbeta CDR3 regions were amplified from genomic DNA using the immunoSEQ Assay, a bias-controlled multiplex PCR. The study's own analysis went as follows. The number of nucleated cells in each sample was estimated from the amplification of reference gene primers within the assay. To quantify the absolute abundance of each unique TCRbeta CDR3 rearrangement, sequence reads were collapsed and filtered. For each sample, productive Simpson clonality was calculated as the square root of Simpson's diversity index over productive rearrangements. In TCRdb, the immuneACCESS table is reduced to in-frame sequences with V and J assigned. These tables do not hold every clone; where another copy was compared, an unresolved V gene accounts for under half, and the others remain unexplained. The V and J calls and clone size come from that table; D and trimming were worked out from the DNA. Present in this sample are around 190,000 clones, roughly 91% of which were seen just once. The ten biggest clones cover less than 5.5% of the sample.

Study-wide conclusions, independent of this receptor: The amount of clinical and demographic metadata varied by source and participant and was provided uncurated.

Remarks on this clone: Its target antigen remains unknown. The record has no base qualities; no much larger clone is one base away.

Between the V and J ends, shortened by 3 bases and 1 base respectively, the junction contains 13 bases. Its CDR3 holds 15 amino acids, cysteine through phenylalanine. Only CDR3 DNA is held: 45 bases, read in frame from base 1. Based on the germline V gene, the CDR1 and CDR2 sequences are KGHSH and LQKENI. Recombination linked TRBV18 to TRBJ2-7, and possibly TRBD2, on 5 matching bases. Sequencing was performed on peripheral blood. The TCR comes from a human donor in a cohort sampled during active COVID-19. The CDR3 sequence is CASSPGSRGSYEQYF. In nucleotide form, the sequence is TGTGCCAGCTCACCGGGAAGCCGCGGGTCCTACGAGCAGTACTTC.